The next 26 T cell receptor beta chains were all read from a single sample in a study of T cell responses to AZD1222 COVID-19 vaccine. Here immunoSEQ multiplex PCR was the method, and the copy in TCRdb shows in-frame clones only, minus some. Of around 120,000 clones in the sample, about 92% were seen once. The sample consisted of peripheral blood, taken 28 days after the second AZD1222 dose. All receptors derive from an adult who received the AZD1222 COVID-19 vaccine.

The chain has TRBV18 and TRBJ2-5; tentative D call: TRBD1 (5 bases). Germline assignment: CDR1 KGHSH and CDR2 LQKENI. Deletions cut 3 bases from V and 2 bases from J, with 10 bases between. This CDR3 is built from 14 residues. For the CDR3, the DNA is TGTGCCAGCTCACCCAGGGCCCTACAAGAGACCCAGTACTTC. Amino acids: CASSPRALQETQYF.

The chain couples TRBV9 to TRBJ2-5; TRBD2 is a possible D gene (6 bases). The CDR3 has 16 amino acids. Germline assignment: CDR1 SGDLS and CDR2 YYNGEE. V was clipped by 2 bases and J by 5 bases, with 19 bases between them. The chain's CDR3 is CASSVKGRSAGETQYF. The DNA for the CDR3 is TGTGCCAGCAGCGTTAAGGGGAGGTCGGCGGGGGAGACCCAGTACTTC.

The chain joins TRBV5-1 to TRBJ1-1, with D possibly being TRBD1 (5 bases). CDR1 and CDR2 (germline): SGHRS, YFSETQ. Trimming stripped 4 bases from V and 5 bases from J, with 12 bases between. The CDR3 sequence is 13 residues long. The CDR3 reads CASSRDAETEAFF. CDR3 in DNA: TGCGCCAGCAGCAGGGACGCGGAGACTGAAGCTTTCTTT.

The rearrangement links TRBV10-3 to TRBJ2-3, with D perhaps TRBD1 (5 bases). V was clipped by 3 bases and J by 2 bases, with 15 bases between them. Germline V gene lookup returns CDR1 ENHRY and CDR2 SYGVKD. This CDR3 has 16 amino acids. This chain's CDR3 is CAISEGGAGNTDTQYF. The CDR3 bases are TGTGCCATCAGTGAAGGTGGAGCAGGGAACACAGATACGCAGTATTTT.

This chain connects TRBV3-1 (or the pseudogene TRBV3-2) to TRBJ1-5; the D gene is possibly TRBD1 (6 bases). Deletions cut 4 bases from V and 8 bases from J, with 15 bases between. From germline, CDR1 is LGHDT and CDR2 YNNKEL (reference sequence). CDR3 length equals 14 residues. Written as DNA, the CDR3 is TGTGCCAGCAGCCTGCGTTCGGGGGCCGAGCCCCAGCATTTT. Its translation: CASSLRSGAEPQHF.

This clone showed up just once. This chain connects TRBV10-3 to TRBJ2-1; 8 positions agree with TRBD1. The CDR3 has 16 residues. Trimming cost V 2 bases and J 6 bases; bases outside gene matches: 9. Germline V CDR1 and CDR2: ENHRY, SYGVKD. CDR3 protein: CAISEPGQGKANEQFF. The CDR3 DNA reads as TGTGCCATCAGTGAGCCTGGACAGGGAAAGGCCAATGAGCAGTTCTTC.

This chain joins TRBV28 and TRBJ1-5; 8 nucleotides line up with TRBD1. The germline CDR1 and CDR2 sequences are MDHEN and SYDVKM. The trim removed 2 bases at V and 1 base at J, leaving 4 bases unmatched. This CDR3 spans 16 amino acids. For the CDR3, the DNA is TGTGCCAGCAGTTTACCGACAGGGGAGAGCAATCAGCCCCAGCATTTT. Encoded protein: CASSLPTGESNQPQHF.

This clone was picked up a small number of times. The J gene is TRBJ1-1, the V gene TRBV5-6; D remains ambiguous. The CDR3 contains 14 residues. V lost 0 bases and J lost 11, with 17 bases in between. CDR1 is SGHDT and CDR2 is YYEEEE in the germline V gene. The CDR3 sequence is CASSLGLDSAVAFF. In nucleotides, the CDR3 is TGTGCCAGCAGCTTGGGCCTCGATAGCGCGGTTGCTTTCTTT. Full variable domain (outside the CDR3, taken from reference TRBV5-6 and TRBJ1-1): DAGVTQSPTHLIKTRGQQVTLRCSPKSGHDTVSWYQQALGQGPQFIFQYYEEEERQRGNFPDRFSGHQFPNYSSELNVNALLLGDSALYLCASSLGLDSAVAFFGQGTRLTVV.

Here the CDR3 reads CASSFLGAYGYTF. CDR3 in DNA: TGTGCCAGCAGTTTCCTTGGGGCCTATGGCTACACCTTC. The chain is built from TRBV27 and TRBJ1-2, with a tentative D call TRBD1 (5 bases). Between the trimmed V and J ends, which lost 3 bases and 4 bases, there was a span of 9 bases. Germline V lookup: CDR1 MNHEY, CDR2 SMNVEV (reference sequence). There are 13 residues in the CDR3.

The chain recombines TRBV19 with TRBJ2-3, with 10 bases matching TRBD1. After removal of 5 bases from V and 4 bases from J, the junction contained 6 bases not matched to a gene. Germline lookup yields CDR1 LNHDA and CDR2 SQIVND (reference sequence). There are 15 residues in the CDR3. CDR3 bases: TGTGCCAGTAGTTTTGGACAGGGGGACCCAGATACGCAGTATTTT. It yields the protein CASSFGQGDPDTQYF. The full variable domain, rest sourced from reference TRBV19 and TRBJ2-3, is DGGITQSPKYLFRKEGQNVTLSCEQNLNHDAMYWYRQDPGQGLRLIYYSQIVNDFQKGDIAEGYSVSREKKESFPLTVTSAQKNPTAFYLCASSFGQGDPDTQYFGPGTRLTVL.

The gene calls are TRBV28 and TRBJ2-2; D unclear. This CDR3 comprises 14 residues. Germline V gene data show CDR1 as MDHEN and CDR2 as SYDVKM. V gave up 3 bases and J gave up 5 bases, with 10 bases separating them. CDR3 DNA sequence: TGTGCCAGCAGTTTCCCTAGGGAAACCGGGGAGCTGTTTTTT. As protein: CASSFPRETGELFF.

CDR3: CASSFGSRPLNYGYTF. The CDR3 DNA reads TGTGCCAGCAGCTTCGGTAGCCGACCCCTTAACTATGGCTACACCTTC. V usage is TRBV5-6 and J usage is TRBJ1-2, with D hard to call. V was cut by 2 bases and J by 1 base, with 15 bases left in between. This CDR3 has 16 amino acids. The germline V gene has CDR1 SGHDT and CDR2 YYEEEE.

This chain connects TRBV6-4 to TRBJ2-1, with 12 positions matching TRBD2. Germline loops: CDR1 MRHNA, CDR2 SNTAGT. The trim removed 4 bases at V and 15 bases at J, leaving 7 bases unmatched. CDR3 length equals 13 residues. The CDR3 DNA reads as TGTGCCAGCAGTGCCCTAGCGGGGGGGCCACCGTTCTTC. This gives the protein CASSALAGGPPFF.

The rearrangement links TRBV4-1 to TRBJ1-1; no definite D call. Germline CDR1 is MGHRA and CDR2 is YSYEKL. V was shortened by 3 bases and J by 1 base, with 12 bases between the two germline ends. This CDR3 has 15 residues. CDR3 coding DNA: TGCGCCAGCAGCCAGCTTCCGGAGCCGAACACTGAAGCTTTCTTT. Its protein product is CASSQLPEPNTEAFF.

This clone is judged medium-sized. V is TRBV5-1 and J is TRBJ1-2, with 8 bases identical to TRBD1. The CDR3 has 15 amino acids. Germline V lookup: CDR1 SGHRS, CDR2 YFSETQ. Losses at the gene ends were 4 bases for V and 4 bases for J; bases not matched to a gene: 9. The DNA of the CDR3 is TGCGCCAGCAGCCCTGGACAGGGTTTCGGCTATGGCTACACCTTC. This codes for CASSPGQGFGYGYTF.

This clone was observed once. The chain employs TRBV5-6 and TRBJ2-3, with D possibly being TRBD2 (5 bases). Trimming took 4 bases from V and 1 from J, leaving 13 bases between them. There are 15 residues in the CDR3. Germline V gene data show CDR1 as SGHDT and CDR2 as YYEEEE. This CDR3 is CASSRRAARTDTQYF. CDR3 nucleotides: TGTGCCAGCAGCAGGCGGGCCGCCCGCACAGATACGCAGTATTTT. Full variable domain (rest looked up from reference TRBV5-6 and TRBJ2-3): DAGVTQSPTHLIKTRGQQVTLRCSPKSGHDTVSWYQQALGQGPQFIFQYYEEEERQRGNFPDRFSGHQFPNYSSELNVNALLLGDSALYLCASSRRAARTDTQYFGPGTRLTVL.

The chain combines TRBV9 with TRBJ2-2; D gene unclear. This CDR3 region has 15 residues. V lost 0 bases and J 2 bases, leaving 8 bases between the germline ends. Germline V lookup: CDR1 SGDLS, CDR2 YYNGEE. CDR3 DNA sequence: TGTGCCAGCAGCGTAGTAGGGCACAACACCGGGGAGCTGTTTTTT. Its translation is CASSVVGHNTGELFF. Based on the CDR3 plus reference TRBV9 and TRBJ2-2, the full variable domain is DSGVTQTPKHLITATGQRVTLRCSPRSGDLSVYWYQQSLDQGLQFLIQYYNGEERAKGNILERFSAQQFPDLHSELNLSSLELGDSALYFCASSVVGHNTGELFFGEGSRLTVL.

V is TRBV4-3 and J is TRBJ1-2; D gene ambiguous. V was cut by 0 bases and J by 4 bases, with 12 bases left in between. There are 15 residues in the CDR3. Germline V gene sequence: CDR1 LGHNA, CDR2 YSLEER. The CDR3 DNA sequence: TGCGCCAGCAGCCAAGATTTCGCGGATAGCTATGGCTACACCTTC. Translation gives CASSQDFADSYGYTF.

The rearrangement links TRBV7-2 to TRBJ2-7, with TRBD1 as a possible D gene (5 bases). CDR3 size: 13 residues. From germline, CDR1 is SGHTA and CDR2 FQGNSA. V shed 2 bases and J shed 3 bases, with 8 bases lying between them. This CDR3 is CASSLPGRYEQYF. The CDR3 region has the DNA TGTGCCAGCAGCTTACCAGGGCGCTACGAGCAGTACTTC. The full variable domain, rest sourced from reference TRBV7-2 and TRBJ2-7, is GAGVSQSPSNKVTEKGKDVELRCDPISGHTALYWYRQSLGQGLEFLIYFQGNSAPDKSGLPSDRFSAERTGGSVSTLTIQRTQQEDSAVYLCASSLPGRYEQYFGPGTRLTVT.

The chain combines TRBV5-3 with TRBJ1-2; D is perhaps TRBD1 (5 bases). TRBV5-3 is reported as an ORF; its role is uncertain. CDR3 length equals 15 residues. V lost 4 bases, J lost 2 bases, and 15 bases lay in between. The CDR3 DNA sequence: TGTGCCAGAAGCGGAAACGGGACGTCAAACTATGGCTACACCTTC. Encoded protein: CARSGNGTSNYGYTF.

This chain uses TRBV2 with TRBJ1-1; 9 bases agree with TRBD1. The J segment lost 9 bases and the V segment lost 10 bases, leaving 15 bases of the junction unmatched. The CDR3 contains 14 residues. In germline, CDR1 is SNHLY, CDR2 FYNNEI. The CDR3 DNA is TGTGCCACCACCCGTGGACGGGACAGGGTTAAAGCTTTCTTT. Translated: CATTRGRDRVKAFF.

V is TRBV6-6 and J is TRBJ1-6; a weak D match, TRBD1 (6 bases). Trimming took off 0 bases at V and 10 bases at J, with 13 bases between the two ends. This CDR3 has 15 amino acids. In germline, CDR1 is MNHNY, CDR2 SVGAGI (reference sequence). CDR3 amino acids: CASSYSGAGDSPLHF. CDR3 DNA: TGTGCCAGCAGTTACTCCGGGGCAGGGGACTCACCCCTCCACTTT.

V usage is TRBV9 and J usage is TRBJ1-5; a weak D match, TRBD1 (6 bases). The CDR3 has 13 residues. The V end was cut by 4 bases, the J end by 6 bases, with 11 bases between. Germline values: CDR1 SGDLS, CDR2 YYNGEE. The CDR3 protein is CASSTADSQPQHF. CDR3 in DNA: TGTGCCAGCAGCACTGCGGACAGTCAGCCCCAGCATTTT.

Comment on this clone: Other DNA sequences in the sample encode the same CDR3. The gene calls are TRBV27 and TRBJ2-7; TRBD1 matches 7 bases. Germline CDR1 and CDR2: MNHEY and SMNVEV (reference sequence). The length of the CDR3 is 11 residues. The V segment lost 6 bases and the J segment 4 bases; nucleotides outside the gene matches: 0. For the CDR3, the DNA is TGTGCCAGCAGACAGGGGTACGAGCAGTACTTC. Translated, it gives CASRQGYEQYF.

This chain links TRBV3-1 (or the pseudogene TRBV3-2) with TRBJ2-5; the D is unclear. There are 12 residues in the CDR3. The germline V and J ends were trimmed by 0 bases and 6 bases, with 5 bases remaining between them. The germline gives CDR1 LGHDT, CDR2 YNNKEL (reference sequence). The CDR3 loop reads CASSQDGKTQYF. The CDR3 DNA reads TGTGCCAGCAGCCAAGATGGAAAGACCCAGTACTTC.

This chain connects TRBV10-3 to TRBJ2-3; either TRBD1 or TRBD2 may fit D (6 bases each). CDR3 size: 15 residues. V dropped 8 bases and J dropped 0 bases, with 15 bases sitting between them. Germline CDR1 reads ENHRY; CDR2 reads SYGVKD. For the CDR3, the DNA is TGTGCCATCCGGGGGCGGGGCCCTAGCACAGATACGCAGTATTTT. It yields the protein CAIRGRGPSTDTQYF.